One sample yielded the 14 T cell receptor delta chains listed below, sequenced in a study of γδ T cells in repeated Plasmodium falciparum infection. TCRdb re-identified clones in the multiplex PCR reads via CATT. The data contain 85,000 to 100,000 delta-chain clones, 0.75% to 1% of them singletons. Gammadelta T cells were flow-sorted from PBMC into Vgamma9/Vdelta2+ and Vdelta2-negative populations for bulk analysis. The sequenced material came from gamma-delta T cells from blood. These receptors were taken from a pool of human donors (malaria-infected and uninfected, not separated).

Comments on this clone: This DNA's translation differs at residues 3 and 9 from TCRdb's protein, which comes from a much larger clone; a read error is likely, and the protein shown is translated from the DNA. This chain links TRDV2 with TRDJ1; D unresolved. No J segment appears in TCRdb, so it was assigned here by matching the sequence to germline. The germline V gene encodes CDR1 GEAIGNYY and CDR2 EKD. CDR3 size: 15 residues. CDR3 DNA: TGTGCCCGTGACACCGTTACAGTGAGCACCGATAAACTCATCTTT. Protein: CARDTVTVSTDKLIF.

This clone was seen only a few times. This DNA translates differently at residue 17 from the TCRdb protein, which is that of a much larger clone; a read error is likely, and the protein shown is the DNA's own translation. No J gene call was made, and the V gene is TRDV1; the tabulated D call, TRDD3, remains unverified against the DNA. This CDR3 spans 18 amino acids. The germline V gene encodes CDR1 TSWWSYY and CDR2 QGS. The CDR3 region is CALEFSGLGTPAKTKLTF. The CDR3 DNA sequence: TGTGCTCTTGAGTTTTCCGGCCTGGGGACTCCAGCGAAAACTAAACTCACCTTT.

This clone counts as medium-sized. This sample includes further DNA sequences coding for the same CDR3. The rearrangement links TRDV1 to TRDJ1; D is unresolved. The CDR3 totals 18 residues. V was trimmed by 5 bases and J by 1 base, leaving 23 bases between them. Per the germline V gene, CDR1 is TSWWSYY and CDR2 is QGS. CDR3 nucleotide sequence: TGTGCTCTTGGGTTCACCTCCGTACATACTTATATCACCGATAAACTCATCTTT. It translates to CALGFTSVHTYITDKLIF.

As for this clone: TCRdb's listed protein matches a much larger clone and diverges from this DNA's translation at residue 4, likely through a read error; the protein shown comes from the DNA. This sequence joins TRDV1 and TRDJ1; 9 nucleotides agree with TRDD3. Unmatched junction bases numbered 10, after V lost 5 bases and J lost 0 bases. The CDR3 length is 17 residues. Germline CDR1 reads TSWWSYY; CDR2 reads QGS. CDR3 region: CALGKSGGFRYTDKLIF. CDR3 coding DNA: TGTGCTCTTGGGAAGTCTGGGGGATTCCGATACACCGATAAACTCATCTTT.

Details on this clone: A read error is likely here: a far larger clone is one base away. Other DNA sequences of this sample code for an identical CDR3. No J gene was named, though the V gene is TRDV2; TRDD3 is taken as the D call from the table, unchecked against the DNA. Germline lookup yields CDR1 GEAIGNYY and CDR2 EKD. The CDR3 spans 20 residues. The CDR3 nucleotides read TGTGCCTGTGATACGCAGCTCCGCCTATTCAAGGGGATGGGGGTAAATAAGCTCATCTTT. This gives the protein CACDTQLRLFKGMGVNKLIF.

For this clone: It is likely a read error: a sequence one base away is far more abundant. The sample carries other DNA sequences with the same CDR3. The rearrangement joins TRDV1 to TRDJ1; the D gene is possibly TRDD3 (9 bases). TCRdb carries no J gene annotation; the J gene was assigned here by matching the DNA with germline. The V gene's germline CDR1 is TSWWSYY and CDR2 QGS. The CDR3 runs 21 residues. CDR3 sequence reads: CALGEHGGSSYRGIQGDKLIF. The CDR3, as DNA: TGTGCTCTCGGGGAACATGGTGGATCTTCCTACCGGGGGATACAGGGCGATAAACTCATCTTT.

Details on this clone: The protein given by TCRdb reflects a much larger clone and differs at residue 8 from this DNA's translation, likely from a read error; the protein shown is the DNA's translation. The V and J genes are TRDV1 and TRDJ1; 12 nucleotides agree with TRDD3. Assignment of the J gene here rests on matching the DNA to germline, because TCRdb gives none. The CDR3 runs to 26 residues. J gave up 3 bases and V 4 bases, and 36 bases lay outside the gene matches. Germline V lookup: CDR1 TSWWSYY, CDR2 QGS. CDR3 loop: CALGVVLTPTPLADRLLGDTPDKLIF. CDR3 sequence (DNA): TGTGCTCTTGGGGTTGTATTAACTCCTACCCCCCTCGCTGATCGTCTACTGGGGGATACACCCGATAAACTCATCTTT.

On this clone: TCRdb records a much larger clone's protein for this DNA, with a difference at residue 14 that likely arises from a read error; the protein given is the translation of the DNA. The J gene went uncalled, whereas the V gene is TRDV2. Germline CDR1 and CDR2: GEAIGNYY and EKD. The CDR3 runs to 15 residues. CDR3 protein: CACDKLASYTDKLTF. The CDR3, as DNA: TGTGCCTGTGACAAATTGGCCAGTTACACCGATAAACTCACCTTT.

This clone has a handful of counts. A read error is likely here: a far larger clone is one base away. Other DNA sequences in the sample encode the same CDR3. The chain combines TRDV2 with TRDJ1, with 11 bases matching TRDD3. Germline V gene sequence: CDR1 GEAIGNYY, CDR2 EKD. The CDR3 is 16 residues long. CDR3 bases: TGTGCTTCTCCCCTCAACGTACTGGGGGATATATTGGAACTCATCTTT. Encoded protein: CASPLNVLGDILELIF.

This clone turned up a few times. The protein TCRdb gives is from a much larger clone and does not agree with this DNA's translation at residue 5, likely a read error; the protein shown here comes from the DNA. This chain's CDR3 is CALGDLPGGWGQYTDKLIF. CDR3 DNA: TGTGCTCTTGGGGACCTTCCGGGCGGCTGGGGGCAGTACACCGATAAACTCATCTTT. The rearrangement uses TRDV1 and TRDJ1; D may be TRDD3 (7 bases). TCRdb is silent on the J gene; assignment here came from matching the DNA to germline. Deletions cut 3 bases from V and 0 bases from J, with 23 bases between. Germline V CDR1 and CDR2: TSWWSYY, QGS. This CDR3 region has 19 residues.

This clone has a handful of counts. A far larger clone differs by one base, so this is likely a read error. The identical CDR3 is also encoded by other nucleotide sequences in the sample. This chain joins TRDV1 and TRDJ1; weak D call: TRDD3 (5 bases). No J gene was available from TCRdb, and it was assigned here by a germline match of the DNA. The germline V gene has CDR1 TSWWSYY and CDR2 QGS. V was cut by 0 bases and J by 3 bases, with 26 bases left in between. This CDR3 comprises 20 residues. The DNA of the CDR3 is TGTGCTCTTGGGGAACTTAAAGCTCCTCCAACCTCGGATGGGGCCGATAAACTCATCTTT. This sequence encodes CALGELKAPPTSDGADKLIF.

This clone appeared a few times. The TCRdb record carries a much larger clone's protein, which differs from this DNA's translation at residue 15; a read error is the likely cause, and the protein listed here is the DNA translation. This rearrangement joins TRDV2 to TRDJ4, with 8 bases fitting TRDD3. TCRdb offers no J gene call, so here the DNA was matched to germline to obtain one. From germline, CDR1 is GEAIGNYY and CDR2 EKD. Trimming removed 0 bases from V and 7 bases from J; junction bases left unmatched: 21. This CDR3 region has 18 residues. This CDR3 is CACDTGPTDWGARRHLIF. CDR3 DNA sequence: TGTGCCTGTGACACCGGACCTACAGACTGGGGGGCCCGTCGACACCTGATCTTT.

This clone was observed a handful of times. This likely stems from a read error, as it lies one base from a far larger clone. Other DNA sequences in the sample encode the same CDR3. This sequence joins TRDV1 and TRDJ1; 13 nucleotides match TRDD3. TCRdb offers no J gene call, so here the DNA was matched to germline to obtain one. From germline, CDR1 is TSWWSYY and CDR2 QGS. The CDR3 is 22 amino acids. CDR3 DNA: TGTGCTCTTGGGGAACTGGGATCAAGTCGTACTGGGGGATACGTCGACACCGACAAACTCATCTTT. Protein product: CALGELGSSRTGGYVDTDKLIF.

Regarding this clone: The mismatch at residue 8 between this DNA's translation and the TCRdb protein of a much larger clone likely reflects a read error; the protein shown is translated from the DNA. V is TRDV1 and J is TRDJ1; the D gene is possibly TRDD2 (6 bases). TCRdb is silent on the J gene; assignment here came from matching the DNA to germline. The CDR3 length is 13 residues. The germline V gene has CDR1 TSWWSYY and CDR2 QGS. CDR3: CALFLLNADKLIF. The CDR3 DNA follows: TGTGCTCTATTCCTATTGAACGCCGACAAACTCATCTTT.